This is a list of T cell receptor beta chains from one sample in a study of OX40 agonist ivuxolimab in advanced cancers. Some clones are missing from TCRdb's copy, which holds only in-frame ones; the method was immunoSEQ multiplex PCR. The sample contains approximately 50,000 clones, around nine tenths of which appear only once. Specimen: CD4+ or CD8+ T cells sorted from blood, collected in a trial of the OX40 agonist ivuxolimab. The receptors originated from an adult with an advanced solid tumor such as melanoma, head and neck, liver or kidney cancer. The CDR3 runs from the conserved cysteine through the conserved F or W. D genes are given only for firm matches. Some rows mark clone size as missing; the rest say once, few, many or name a class of expanded clone.

V: TRBV6-1; size: -; D: -; J: TRBJ1-4; DNA: TGTGCCAGCAGTGATCTCGAGGTTGAAAAACTGTTTTTT; CDR3: CASSDLEVEKLFF
V: TRBV11-2; size: -; D: TRBD1; J: TRBJ1-3; DNA: TGTGCCAGCAGCATACAGGGGGCGGCGGGAAACACCATATATTTT; CDR3: CASSIQGAAGNTIYF
V: TRBV10-3; size: -; D: -; J: TRBJ2-5; DNA: TGTGCCATCAGTCCGGGACAAATGTACCAAGAGACCCAGTACTTC; CDR3: CAISPGQMYQETQYF
V: TRBV7-9; size: -; D: -; J: TRBJ2-7; DNA: TGTGCCAGCAGCCCCGGGGCCCTGGTCGCCTACGAGCAGTACTTC; CDR3: CASSPGALVAYEQYF
V: TRBV27; size: -; D: -; J: TRBJ2-2; DNA: TGTGCCAGCAATCCGGACATGAACACCGGGGAGCTGTTTTTT; CDR3: CASNPDMNTGELFF
V: TRBV5-1; size: few; D: -; J: TRBJ1-1; DNA: TGCGCCAGCAGCTTGGGCAGGGCGGGGGAAGCTTTCTTT; CDR3: CASSLGRAGEAFF
V: TRBV7-2; size: -; D: -; J: TRBJ2-1; DNA: TGTGCCAGCAGCTTGGGGGGAGTGGGTGAGCAGTTCTTC; CDR3: CASSLGGVGEQFF
V: TRBV15; size: -; D: -; J: TRBJ2-7; DNA: TGTGCCACCAGTCTAGATTTTAGGAGGGAGCAGTACTTC; CDR3: CATSLDFRREQYF
V: TRBV14; size: -; D: TRBD2; J: TRBJ2-7; DNA: TGTGCCAGCAGCCAAGCACTAGCGGGAGTCCGTTACGAGCAGTACTTC; CDR3: CASSQALAGVRYEQYF
V: TRBV19; size: -; D: TRBD2; J: TRBJ2-1; DNA: TGTGCCAGTAGTTTCAGACTAGCGGGGGATTACAATGAGCAGTTCTTC; CDR3: CASSFRLAGDYNEQFF
V: TRBV19; size: once; D: -; J: TRBJ2-1; DNA: TGTGCCAGGGCACCGCCGGCGGATGAGCAGTTCTTC; CDR3: CARAPPADEQFF
V: TRBV19; size: -; D: TRBD2; J: TRBJ2-5; DNA: TGTGCCAGTAGTAAGAATTTAGCGGGAGGTAGAGAGACCCAGTACTTC; CDR3: CASSKNLAGGRETQYF
V: TRBV15; size: few; D: -; J: TRBJ1-5; DNA: TGTGCCACCAGTTCGGATGGGCCCCAGCATTTT; CDR3: CATSSDGPQHF
V: TRBV11-2; size: -; D: -; J: TRBJ2-7; DNA: TGTGCCAGCACCAGAGGGGGGATGGGGATCTACGAGCAGTACTTC; CDR3: CASTRGGMGIYEQYF
V: TRBV23-1; size: -; D: TRBD1; J: TRBJ2-7; DNA: TGCGCCAGCAGCCCCTCGGGCCCGGGACAGGGATCCTTCGAGCAGTACTTC; CDR3: CASSPSGPGQGSFEQYF
V: TRBV15; size: -; D: TRBD2; J: TRBJ2-3; DNA: TGTGCCACCAGTCTTAGACTAGCGGGCAGAACAGATACGCAGTATTTT; CDR3: CATSLRLAGRTDTQYF
V: TRBV5-6; size: -; D: TRBD2; J: TRBJ2-2; DNA: TGTGCCAGCAGCTTACGGGGACTAGCGGAAGGGGAGCTGTTTTTT; CDR3: CASSLRGLAEGELFF
V: TRBV28; size: -; D: TRBD1; J: TRBJ2-2; DNA: TGTGCCAGCAGTCCTGGGACAGGGGGCCCCGGGGAGCTGTTTTTT; CDR3: CASSPGTGGPGELFF
V: TRBV5-1; size: -; D: -; J: TRBJ2-1; DNA: TGCGCCAGCAGCTTGGGGAGGGTAGCGCGAGGGGGCAGAGGTACCTACAATGAGCAGTTCTTC; CDR3: CASSLGRVARGGRGTYNEQFF
V: TRBV10-3; size: -; D: -; J: TRBJ2-7; DNA: TGTGCCATCAGTGAGACTAGTTCCTACGAGCAGTACTTC; CDR3: CAISETSSYEQYF
V: TRBV5-1; size: -; D: -; J: TRBJ1-5; DNA: TGCGCCAGCAGCCGGGGGGCCCCCAATCAGCCCCAGCATTTT; CDR3: CASSRGAPNQPQHF
V: TRBV5-1; size: -; D: -; J: TRBJ2-2; DNA: TGCGCCAGCAGCAAGGACAGAAACACCGGGGAGCTGTTTTTT; CDR3: CASSKDRNTGELFF
V: TRBV7-3; size: few; D: TRBD2; J: TRBJ2-3; DNA: TGTGCCAGCAGCTCCCGAGGTAGCGGGAAGACAGATACGCAGTATTTT; CDR3: CASSSRGSGKTDTQYF
V: TRBV20-1; size: -; D: -; J: TRBJ2-3; DNA: TGCAGTGTGCGGGATACGCAGTATTTT; CDR3: CSVRDTQYF
V: TRBV6-5; size: -; D: TRBD1; J: TRBJ2-5; DNA: TGTGCCAGCAGTATGAACAGGGGCGGAGAAGAGACCCAGTACTTC; CDR3: CASSMNRGGEETQYF
V: TRBV5-1; size: -; D: -; J: TRBJ1-2; DNA: TGCGCCAGCAGCTCCGGGACGAACTATGGCTACACCTTC; CDR3: CASSSGTNYGYTF
V: TRBV11-3; size: -; D: -; J: TRBJ2-5; DNA: TGTGCCAGCAGCTTAGGAGGGTATTCGGGTTCGGGGACCCAGTACTTC; CDR3: CASSLGGYSGSGTQYF
V: TRBV29-1; size: -; D: -; J: TRBJ1-2; DNA: TGCAGCGCCGAAGTCGAGGATACCCTTAACTATGGCTACACCTTC; CDR3: CSAEVEDTLNYGYTF
V: TRBV2; size: -; D: -; J: TRBJ2-7; DNA: TGTGCCAGTACAGGGGAGGGTTGGTACGAGCAGTACTTC; CDR3: CASTGEGWYEQYF
V: TRBV18; size: -; D: -; J: TRBJ2-1; DNA: TGTGCCAGCTCACCGTCCGGGAGTCCCGATGAGCAGTTCTTC; CDR3: CASSPSGSPDEQFF
V: TRBV29-1; size: -; D: -; J: TRBJ2-3; DNA: TGCAGCGCACGTCCCTTTTCCGTAAGCACAGATACGCAGTATTTT; CDR3: CSARPFSVSTDTQYF
V: TRBV7-3; size: -; D: -; J: TRBJ2-3; DNA: TGTGCCAGCAGCTCCCGGCCCCCTGGGGATACGCAGTATTTT; CDR3: CASSSRPPGDTQYF
V: TRBV29-1; size: -; D: -; J: TRBJ2-7; DNA: TGCAGCGTTTCCCTACGGGGAGGGGGAGGTTCCGAGCAGTACTTC; CDR3: CSVSLRGGGGSEQYF
V: TRBV5-1; size: -; D: -; J: TRBJ2-3; DNA: TGCGCCAGCAGCTTGGAGGGCCGTCAGTCCACAGATACGCAGTATTTT; CDR3: CASSLEGRQSTDTQYF
V: TRBV18; size: -; D: -; J: TRBJ2-1; DNA: TGTGCCAGCTCACCAGAAAAGCGGTGGCAGGGAGCCTACAATGAGCAGTTCTTC; CDR3: CASSPEKRWQGAYNEQFF
V: TRBV5-4; size: -; D: TRBD1; J: TRBJ2-3; DNA: TGTGCCAGCAGCCCCGGGACAGGGTCAGATACGCAGTATTTT; CDR3: CASSPGTGSDTQYF
V: TRBV12-5; size: -; D: -; J: TRBJ2-5; DNA: TGTGCTAGTGGTTCGGGAACGGACCAAGAGACCCAGTACTTC; CDR3: CASGSGTDQETQYF
V: TRBV19; size: -; D: -; J: TRBJ2-7; DNA: TGTGCCAGTAGTATATGGGCTCGGGAGAAGGTAAGACACGAGCAGTACTTC; CDR3: CASSIWAREKVRHEQYF
V: TRBV19; size: -; D: TRBD1; J: TRBJ1-5; DNA: TGTGCCAGTAGTATCGGGACCGGAGGGGGCAAGCCCCAGCATTTT; CDR3: CASSIGTGGGKPQHF
V: TRBV5-4; size: -; D: -; J: TRBJ2-3; DNA: TGTGCCAGCAGCCAGAATGGGGGCACAGATACGCAGTATTTT; CDR3: CASSQNGGTDTQYF
V: TRBV9; size: once; D: -; J: TRBJ2-1; DNA: TGTGCCAGCAGCGTAGCTGGGGGACGAGTGCTGGGTGAGCAGTTCTTC; CDR3: CASSVAGGRVLGEQFF
V: TRBV7-8; size: -; D: -; J: TRBJ1-1; DNA: TGTGCCAGCCTCCCCGGACGGGCGAACACTGAAGCTTTCTTT; CDR3: CASLPGRANTEAFF
V: TRBV6-6; size: -; D: TRBD2; J: TRBJ2-2; DNA: TGTGCCAGCAGTCAGAAGCGGGGGACCGGGGAGCTGTTTTTT; CDR3: CASSQKRGTGELFF
V: TRBV5-1; size: -; D: TRBD2; J: TRBJ2-1; DNA: TGCGCCAGCAGCCCTAAACTAGCGGGAGCTTCCAATGAGCAGTTCTTC; CDR3: CASSPKLAGASNEQFF
V: TRBV6-1; size: -; D: TRBD2; J: TRBJ2-7; DNA: TGTGCCACCTGCCTAGCGGGAGGATACGAGCAGTACTTC; CDR3: CATCLAGGYEQYF
V: TRBV6-5; size: -; D: TRBD1; J: TRBJ1-2; DNA: TGTGCCAGCAGAGAGGCGACAGGGGTTGGATATGGCTACACCTTC; CDR3: CASREATGVGYGYTF
V: TRBV29-1; size: -; D: TRBD1; J: TRBJ2-7; DNA: TGCAGCGTTGGCGGGACAGGGATGTACGAGCAGTACTTC; CDR3: CSVGGTGMYEQYF
V: TRBV2; size: -; D: TRBD1; J: TRBJ1-1; DNA: TGTGCCAGCAGACCTGACAGGGGGGGCACTGAAGCTTTCTTT; CDR3: CASRPDRGGTEAFF
V: TRBV7-9; size: -; D: -; J: TRBJ1-4; DNA: TGTGCCAGCAGCCCCAGAATCGGGACTGGGACTAATGAAAAACTGTTTTTT; CDR3: CASSPRIGTGTNEKLFF
V: TRBV11-3; size: -; D: -; J: TRBJ2-3; DNA: TGTGCCAGCAGCCCGGGACTGTTAAGCACAGATACGCAGTATTTT; CDR3: CASSPGLLSTDTQYF
V: TRBV18; size: -; D: -; J: TRBJ1-4; DNA: TGTGCCAGCTCACCGGGGCCTCCCAGGAGTGAAAAACTGTTTTTT; CDR3: CASSPGPPRSEKLFF
V: TRBV19; size: -; D: -; J: TRBJ1-2; DNA: TGTGCCAGTACGTCCGGCTATGGCTACACCTTC; CDR3: CASTSGYGYTF
V: TRBV30; size: -; D: TRBD2; J: TRBJ2-1; DNA: TGTGCCTGGGCCGCCGGGGGGGGGAGGTTCAATGAGCAGTTCTTC; CDR3: CAWAAGGGRFNEQFF
V: TRBV19; size: once; D: -; J: TRBJ1-1; DNA: TGTGCCAGTAGGAGAACGGGGGTGAACACTGAAGCTTTCTTT; CDR3: CASRRTGVNTEAFF
V: TRBV7-7; size: -; D: -; J: TRBJ2-2; DNA: TGTGCTAGCAGCCCGAGGACAGCGAACACCGGGGAGCTGTTTTTT; CDR3: CASSPRTANTGELFF
V: TRBV30; size: -; D: -; J: TRBJ2-3; DNA: TGTGCCTGGAGCGTCCCAGGGGATACGCAGTATTTT; CDR3: CAWSVPGDTQYF
V: TRBV5-6; size: -; D: -; J: TRBJ2-1; DNA: TGTGCCAGCAGTGGGGGACAACCCAACGCCTACAATGAGCAGTTCTTC; CDR3: CASSGGQPNAYNEQFF
V: TRBV7-2; size: -; D: TRBD2; J: TRBJ2-1; DNA: TGTGCCAGCAGCTTGTCAAGCGGGATAGGTTACAATGAGCAGTTCTTC; CDR3: CASSLSSGIGYNEQFF
V: TRBV6-6; size: -; D: -; J: TRBJ2-1; DNA: TGTGCCAGCACCGACTACGGCTCCTACAATGAGCAGTTCTTC; CDR3: CASTDYGSYNEQFF
V: TRBV6-5; size: few; D: -; J: TRBJ2-7; DNA: TGTGCCAGCAGACTCGCTCTTACGGCTGGGGAGCAGTACTTC; CDR3: CASRLALTAGEQYF